A single sample gave rise to the 9 T cell receptor beta chains below, sequenced in a study of CD8 T cells in ankylosing spondylitis. TCRdb reprocessed the 5' RACE reads with MiXCR, giving one entry per CDR3 protein. Counted here are about 35,000 distinct CDR3 sequences, 3% occurring once; the ten biggest clones make up 2.5% to 3%. The specimen sequenced was blood, either unsorted or a sorted T cell fraction (not recorded which). The receptors were sampled from a male donor with ankylosing spondylitis or in good health (not recorded which).

The sample holds many counts of this clonotype. The chain uses TRBV9 and TRBJ1-1; no clear D. V was pared by 4 bases and J by 11 bases, with 15 bases between. The CDR3 is 12 residues long. Germline V CDR1 and CDR2: SGDLS, YYNGEE. The CDR3 is CASSPVDSAAFF. The CDR3 bases are TGTGCCAGCAGCCCAGTCGATTCGGCTGCTTTCTTT.

This clonotype was detected only once. The DNA for the CDR3 is TGTGCCAGCAGCCCCACCACGAACACCGGGGAGCTGTTTTTT. It translates to CASSPTTNTGELFF. The gene calls are TRBV9 and TRBJ2-2; unclear D gene. The germline V gene encodes CDR1 SGDLS and CDR2 YYNGEE. The ends were cut back, 4 bases at V and 0 bases at J, with 7 bases in the middle. The CDR3 length is 14 residues. Looking up the rest from reference TRBV9 and TRBJ2-2 gives the full variable domain: DSGVTQTPKHLITATGQRVTLRCSPRSGDLSVYWYQQSLDQGLQFLIQYYNGEERAKGNILERFSAQQFPDLHSELNLSSLELGDSALYFCASSPTTNTGELFFGEGSRLTVL.

Many counts were recorded for this clonotype. CDR3 nucleotides: TGTGCCAGCAGCGTAGGGGTAGCGGGGGGGCGGAACACAGATACGCAGTATTTT. It is translated as CASSVGVAGGRNTDTQYF. This chain links TRBV9 with TRBJ2-3; 11 nucleotides align to TRBD2. J was trimmed by 2 bases and V by 0 bases; bases with no gene match: 8. The CDR3 covers 18 residues. Germline V gene lookup returns CDR1 SGDLS and CDR2 YYNGEE.

At least ten counts were recorded for this clonotype. CDR3 sequence reads: CASSVGINGNTIYF. The CDR3 DNA sequence: TGTGCCAGCAGCGTTGGGATCAATGGAAACACCATATATTTT. The J gene is TRBJ1-3, the V gene TRBV9; unclear D gene. V was pared by 2 bases and J by 3 bases, with 9 bases between. The germline gives CDR1 SGDLS, CDR2 YYNGEE. The CDR3 totals 14 residues. The full variable domain, completed using reference TRBV9 and TRBJ1-3, is DSGVTQTPKHLITATGQRVTLRCSPRSGDLSVYWYQQSLDQGLQFLIQYYNGEERAKGNILERFSAQQFPDLHSELNLSSLELGDSALYFCASSVGINGNTIYFGEGSWLTVV.

This clonotype was seen ten or more times. The genes are TRBV27 and TRBJ2-7, with D perhaps TRBD1 (6 bases). There are 14 residues in the CDR3. Germline CDR1 reads MNHEY; CDR2 reads SMNVEV (reference sequence). The V end lost 6 bases, the J end lost 4 bases, and 16 bases lay between the germline ends. The CDR3 DNA reads as TGTGCCAGCAGAAACAGGGAATCTCGGTACGAGCAGTACGTC. Translating it yields CASRNRESRYEQYV.

This clonotype was picked up many times. The CDR3 spells CASSAEGDTDTQYF. CDR3 DNA sequence: TGTGCCAGCAGCGCCGAGGGGGACACAGATACGCAGTATTTT. The rearrangement uses TRBV9 and TRBJ2-3; the D gene is possibly TRBD1 (6 bases). CDR1 is SGDLS, CDR2 YYNGEE, per germline. V gave up 3 bases and J gave up 2 bases, with 10 bases separating them. The CDR3 consists of 14 residues.

This clonotype was counted ten times or more. The CDR3 nucleotides are TGTGCCAGCAGCAAAACAGGGGCCAGCACAGATACGCAGTATTTT. Amino acid sequence: CASSKTGASTDTQYF. This sequence joins TRBV9 and TRBJ2-3, with TRBD1 matching 7 bases. The V and J ends lost 4 bases and 0 bases, in that order; junction bases with no gene match: 5. The V gene's germline CDR1 is SGDLS and CDR2 YYNGEE. CDR3 size: 15 residues.

This clonotype was seen at least ten times. The chain links TRBV9 to TRBJ2-2, with 12 nucleotides matching TRBD2. Germline V gives CDR1 SGDLS, CDR2 YYNGEE. The CDR3 is 17 amino acids. V dropped 1 base and J dropped 0; count of bases not matched to a gene: 1. CDR3 in DNA: TGTGCCAGCAGCGTACTAGCGGGAGGGCCGAACACCGGGGAGCTGTTTTTT. Amino acid sequence: CASSVLAGGPNTGELFF.

This clonotype was observed at least ten times. This chain joins TRBV9 and TRBJ2-1; possible D gene TRBD2, 5 bases. Germline CDR1 is SGDLS and CDR2 is YYNGEE. The V end was cut by 0 bases, the J end by 0 bases, with 13 bases between. The CDR3 loop spans 17 amino acids. The CDR3 protein is CASSVGHGVFSYNEQFF. In nucleotides, the CDR3 is TGTGCCAGCAGCGTAGGCCACGGGGTCTTCTCCTACAATGAGCAGTTCTTC.